Presented here are 22 T cell receptor beta chains from one specimen sequenced in a study of blood T cell repertoires in COVID-19. Using immunoSEQ multiplex PCR, the repertoire was profiled, and TCRdb retains in-frame clones only, with some absent. The sample lists 190,000 or so clones, over 75% seen once, with 13% in the top ten. Sequencing input: peripheral blood. The receptors come from a man aged 50 or older who had recovered from COVID-19.

This clone was seen just once. The V and J genes are TRBV6-5 and TRBJ2-7; the match to TRBD1 covers 8 bases. The junction had 7 bases not matched to a gene; V was cut back by 6 bases and J by 0 bases. Germline V gene data show CDR1 as MNHEY and CDR2 as SVGAGI. The CDR3 is 15 residues long. The CDR3 loop is CASRDRQGSSYEQYF. The CDR3 DNA reads TGTGCCAGCAGAGATCGACAGGGGAGCTCCTACGAGCAGTACTTC.

In this sample, this clone turned up a few times. The chain has TRBV29-1 and TRBJ1-1; D unresolved. The germline CDR1 and CDR2 sequences are SQVTM and ANQGSEA. The CDR3 is 10 amino acids. Deletions cut 7 bases from V and 8 bases from J, with 11 bases between. CDR3 bases: TGCAGCGCCTTAACCGGGGAAGCTTTCTTT. This sequence encodes CSALTGEAFF.

This clone was seen a handful of times. This chain joins TRBV6-5 and TRBJ1-2, with D perhaps TRBD1 (5 bases). The CDR3 has 13 residues. Trimming removed 4 bases from V and 8 bases from J, with 14 bases in between. Germline-derived CDR1 and CDR2 are MNHEY and SVGAGI. The DNA of the CDR3 is TGTGCCAGCAGTTGGTCCGGGACTGGAGGCTACACCTTC. Residues: CASSWSGTGGYTF.

The chain links TRBV21-1 to TRBJ1-6. TRBV21-1 is noted as a pseudogene. This CDR3 has 12 amino acids. CDR3 in amino acids: CASRQDFSPLHF. The CDR3 nucleotides read TGTGCCAGCAGACAAGACTTTTCACCCCTCCACTTT.

This clone has a single count. This sequence joins TRBV5-4 and TRBJ2-1, with 9 positions matching TRBD2. V gave up 0 bases and J gave up 10 bases; unmatched junction bases: 8. This CDR3 contains 15 residues. Per the germline V gene, CDR1 is SGHNT and CDR2 is YYREEE (reference sequence). The CDR3 region has the DNA TGTGCCAGCAGCTTGGATTTAGCGGGAGTAGAAGAGCAGTTCTTC. Protein product: CASSLDLAGVEEQFF.

This clone was recorded a few times. This sequence joins TRBV12-3 or TRBV12-4 and TRBJ1-5, with 9 bases aligning to TRBD1. With V trimmed by 4 bases and J by 7 bases, 2 bases remained unmatched. CDR3 length: 13 residues. The CDR3 bases are TGTGCCAGCAGTTCGGACAGGGGACAGCCCCAGCATTTT. Protein product: CASSSDRGQPQHF.

The chain is built from TRBV12-1 and TRBJ2-2; whether TRBD2, the table's D call, matches the DNA was not checked. TRBV12-1 is reported as a pseudogene. CDR3 length: 21 residues. CDR3 sequence (DNA): TGTGCCAGCAGCTTTGCGCCCCTAGCGGGAGTCATTGTAAAAAACACCGGGGAGCTGTTTTTT. This sequence encodes CASSFAPLAGVIVKNTGELFF.

This clone was picked up one time. CDR3 residues: CASSVGPLAGTGATWQYF. DNA of the CDR3: TGTGCCAGCAGCGTAGGTCCCCTAGCCGGGACAGGGGCGACCTGGCAGTACTTC. The V call is TRBV9, the J call TRBJ2-7; 10 nucleotides match TRBD1. The V segment lost 0 bases and the J segment 9 bases; nucleotides outside the gene matches: 18. CDR3 length equals 18 residues. Germline CDR1 and CDR2: SGDLS and YYNGEE. Full variable domain (outside the CDR3, taken from reference TRBV9 and TRBJ2-7): DSGVTQTPKHLITATGQRVTLRCSPRSGDLSVYWYQQSLDQGLQFLIQYYNGEERAKGNILERFSAQQFPDLHSELNLSSLELGDSALYFCASSVGPLAGTGATWQYFGPGTRLTVT.

V gene TRBV7-3 combines with J gene TRBJ2-1; 7 bases match TRBD2. This CDR3 spans 14 amino acids. CDR1 is SGHTA, CDR2 FQGTGA, per germline. V shed 5 bases, J shed 3 bases, and the junction held 4 bases outside the gene matches. The CDR3 sequence is CASSESGIYNEQFF. In DNA, the CDR3 is TGTGCCAGCAGCGAGAGCGGGATCTACAATGAGCAGTTCTTC.

The rearrangement uses TRBV6-2 or TRBV6-3 and TRBJ1-1, with 8 bases lining up with TRBD1. CDR3 length equals 14 residues. The V gene's germline CDR1 is MNHEY and CDR2 SVGEGT. The J segment lost 4 bases and the V segment lost 5 bases, leaving 6 bases of the junction unmatched. The CDR3 sequence is CASSPPGGITEAFF. CDR3 in DNA: TGTGCCAGCAGTCCCCCAGGGGGCATCACTGAAGCTTTCTTT.

The chain recombines TRBV28 with TRBJ2-7, with TRBD1 matching 9 bases. This CDR3 is built from 15 residues. Trimming removed 6 bases from V and 4 bases from J; junction bases left unmatched: 10. CDR1 and CDR2 from the germline V gene are MDHEN and SYDVKM. This CDR3 reads CASSRPRTGAYEQYF. Written as DNA, the CDR3 is TGTGCCAGCAGCCGACCCCGGACAGGGGCATACGAGCAGTACTTC.

The rearrangement links TRBV29-1 to TRBJ1-2, with TRBD1 matching 7 bases. The CDR3 consists of 15 residues. Germline CDR1 is SQVTM and CDR2 is ANQGSEA. V shed 3 bases, J shed 4 bases, and the junction held 11 bases outside the gene matches. The CDR3 DNA follows: TGCAGCGTTGACTCAGAGGGGGCCAGCCGCTATGGCTACACCTTC. This sequence encodes CSVDSEGASRYGYTF.

The rearrangement joins TRBV10-2 to TRBJ2-1; TRBD2 aligns across 9 bases. This CDR3 comprises 14 residues. The trim removed 7 bases at V and 4 bases at J, leaving 5 bases unmatched. Germline V gene data show CDR1 as WSHSY and CDR2 as SAAADI. CDR3 region: CASNRLAVYNEQFF. CDR3 in DNA: TGCGCCAGCAACCGACTAGCGGTATACAATGAGCAGTTCTTC.

V is TRBV30 and J is TRBJ2-3; D remains unclear. The CDR3 spans 13 residues. V was cut by 2 bases and J by 0 bases, with 6 bases left in between. CDR1 and CDR2 (germline): GTSNPN, SVGIG (reference sequence). This CDR3 reads CAWSLLSTDTQYF. The CDR3 DNA sequence: TGTGCCTGGAGTCTTTTGAGCACAGATACGCAGTATTTT.

The V gene is TRBV6-5, the J gene TRBJ2-7; a weak D match, TRBD1 (6 bases). The V end was cut by 7 bases, the J end by 3 bases, with 13 bases between. The CDR3 length is 13 residues. From germline, CDR1 is MNHEY and CDR2 SVGAGI. The DNA for the CDR3 is TGTGCCAGCACCAAACAGGGAAGCTACGAGCAGTACTTC. As protein: CASTKQGSYEQYF.

This rearrangement joins TRBV5-1 to TRBJ2-3; D might be TRBD1 (6 bases). This CDR3 has 14 amino acids. Trimming took 0 bases from V and 3 from J, leaving 8 bases between them. Germline V gene lookup returns CDR1 SGHRS and CDR2 YFSETQ. CDR3 in DNA: TGCGCCAGCAGCTTGGAGGGGGTGACAGATACGCAGTATTTT. Residues: CASSLEGVTDTQYF.

The V call is TRBV7-3, the J call TRBJ2-1; D is possibly TRBD1 (6 bases). CDR1 and CDR2 (germline): SGHTA, FQGTGA. This CDR3 has 13 residues. The ends were cut back, 2 bases at V and 6 bases at J, with 8 bases in the middle. CDR3: CASSLSGVNEQFF. The CDR3 DNA is TGTGCCAGCAGCTTATCAGGGGTCAATGAGCAGTTCTTC.

The chain employs TRBV5-1 and TRBJ2-5; 9 bases match TRBD2. This CDR3 is built from 15 residues. Germline V gene sequence: CDR1 SGHRS, CDR2 YFSETQ. Trimming took 3 bases from V and 5 from J; bases not matched to a gene: 8. The CDR3 reads CASSSTLSGGETQYF. The CDR3 DNA reads as TGCGCCAGCAGCTCGACGTTGAGCGGGGGGGAGACCCAGTACTTC.

V and J are TRBV5-6 and TRBJ2-1; TRBD2 matches at 15 bases. Trimming at V came to 3 bases and at J to 6 bases, leaving 4 bases not matched to a gene. The CDR3 loop spans 16 amino acids. Germline CDR1 reads SGHDT; CDR2 reads YYEEEE. This CDR3 is CASSSGLAGGLNEQFF. The CDR3 DNA reads as TGTGCCAGCAGCTCGGGACTAGCGGGAGGACTCAATGAGCAGTTCTTC.

The V gene is TRBV7-9, the J gene TRBJ1-1, with D possibly matching TRBD1 (5 bases). Trimming cost V 2 bases and J 8 bases, with 15 bases left between them. The CDR3 has 14 amino acids. CDR1 and CDR2 (germline): SEHNR, FQNEAQ (reference sequence). The CDR3 reads CASSLTWRDSEAFF. Here the CDR3 DNA reads TGTGCCAGCAGCTTAACGTGGAGGGACTCAGAAGCTTTCTTT.

The chain combines TRBV5-1 with TRBJ2-1; D is perhaps TRBD1 (6 bases). The V and J ends lost 1 base and 6 bases respectively, with 14 bases between them. CDR1 SGHRS and CDR2 YFSETQ come from the germline V gene. This CDR3 comprises 15 residues. This CDR3 is CASSLPDRIGNEQFF. The CDR3 nucleotides read TGCGCCAGCAGCTTGCCTGACAGGATAGGCAATGAGCAGTTCTTC.

The rearrangement joins TRBV7-3 to TRBJ2-1; 8 bases map to TRBD2. The CDR3 totals 16 residues. Looked up from germline, CDR1 is SGHTA and CDR2 is FQGTGA. J lost 7 bases, V lost 5 bases, and 13 bases had no gene match. In nucleotides, the CDR3 is TGTGCCAGCAGCCCGGGGGCGGGCGGGAGGTTAAATGAGCAGTTCTTC. Translated, it gives CASSPGAGGRLNEQFF. The whole variable domain, remainder taken from reference TRBV7-3 and TRBJ2-1, is GAGVSQTPSNKVTEKGKYVELRCDPISGHTALYWYRQSLGQGPEFLIYFQGTGAADDSGLPNDRFFAVRPEGSVSTLKIQRTERGDSAVYLCASSPGAGGRLNEQFFGPGTRLTVL.